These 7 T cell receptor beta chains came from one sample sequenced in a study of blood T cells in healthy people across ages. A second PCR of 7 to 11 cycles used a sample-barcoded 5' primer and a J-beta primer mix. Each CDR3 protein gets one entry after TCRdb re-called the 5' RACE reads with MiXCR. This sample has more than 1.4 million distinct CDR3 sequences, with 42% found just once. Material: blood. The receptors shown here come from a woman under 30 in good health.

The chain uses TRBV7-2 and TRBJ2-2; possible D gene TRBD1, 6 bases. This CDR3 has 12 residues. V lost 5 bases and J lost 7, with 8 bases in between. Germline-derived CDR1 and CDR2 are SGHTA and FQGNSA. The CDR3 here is CASSPRGGELFF. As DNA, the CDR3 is TGTGCCAGCAGCCCCAGGGGCGGGGAGCTGTTTTTT.

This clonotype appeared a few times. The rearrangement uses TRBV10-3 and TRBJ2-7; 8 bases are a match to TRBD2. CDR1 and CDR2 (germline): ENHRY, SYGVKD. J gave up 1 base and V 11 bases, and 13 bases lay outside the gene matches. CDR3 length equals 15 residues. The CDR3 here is CAAKLTAGDSYEQYF. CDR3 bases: TGTGCCGCCAAACTTACAGCGGGAGATTCCTACGAGCAGTACTTC.

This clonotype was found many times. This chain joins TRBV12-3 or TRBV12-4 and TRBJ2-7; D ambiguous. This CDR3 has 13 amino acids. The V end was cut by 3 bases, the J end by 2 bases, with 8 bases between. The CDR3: CASSFSRAYEQYF. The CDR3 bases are TGTGCCAGCAGTTTTTCCAGAGCCTACGAGCAGTACTTC.

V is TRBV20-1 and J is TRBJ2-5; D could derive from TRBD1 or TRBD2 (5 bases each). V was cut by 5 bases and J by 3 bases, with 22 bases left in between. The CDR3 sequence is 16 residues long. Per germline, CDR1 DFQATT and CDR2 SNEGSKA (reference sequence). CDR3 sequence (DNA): TGCAGTGCTGACACCCATGGGACGGGGACGGAAGAGACCCAGTACTTC. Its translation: CSADTHGTGTEETQYF.

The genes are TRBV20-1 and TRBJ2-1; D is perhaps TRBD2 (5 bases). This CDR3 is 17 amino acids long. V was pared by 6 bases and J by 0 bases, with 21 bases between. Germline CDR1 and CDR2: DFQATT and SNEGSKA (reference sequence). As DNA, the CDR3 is TGCAGTGCCCACCCGAGGGCTTTGGGGAGCTCCTACAATGAGCAGTTCTTC. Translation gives CSAHPRALGSSYNEQFF.

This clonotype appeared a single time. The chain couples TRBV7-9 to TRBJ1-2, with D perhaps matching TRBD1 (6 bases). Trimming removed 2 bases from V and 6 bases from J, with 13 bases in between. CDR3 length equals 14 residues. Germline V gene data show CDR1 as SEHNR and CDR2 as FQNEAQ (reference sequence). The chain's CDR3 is CASSLNYREDGYTF. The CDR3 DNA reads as TGTGCCAGCAGCTTAAACTACAGGGAGGATGGCTACACCTTC.

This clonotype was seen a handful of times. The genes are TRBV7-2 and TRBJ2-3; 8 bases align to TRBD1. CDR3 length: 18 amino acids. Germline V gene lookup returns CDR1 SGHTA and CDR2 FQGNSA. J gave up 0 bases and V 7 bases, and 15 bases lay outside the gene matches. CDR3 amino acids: CASNHARQGWASTDTQYF. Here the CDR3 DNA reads TGTGCCAGCAACCATGCCCGACAGGGGTGGGCTAGCACAGATACGCAGTATTTT.